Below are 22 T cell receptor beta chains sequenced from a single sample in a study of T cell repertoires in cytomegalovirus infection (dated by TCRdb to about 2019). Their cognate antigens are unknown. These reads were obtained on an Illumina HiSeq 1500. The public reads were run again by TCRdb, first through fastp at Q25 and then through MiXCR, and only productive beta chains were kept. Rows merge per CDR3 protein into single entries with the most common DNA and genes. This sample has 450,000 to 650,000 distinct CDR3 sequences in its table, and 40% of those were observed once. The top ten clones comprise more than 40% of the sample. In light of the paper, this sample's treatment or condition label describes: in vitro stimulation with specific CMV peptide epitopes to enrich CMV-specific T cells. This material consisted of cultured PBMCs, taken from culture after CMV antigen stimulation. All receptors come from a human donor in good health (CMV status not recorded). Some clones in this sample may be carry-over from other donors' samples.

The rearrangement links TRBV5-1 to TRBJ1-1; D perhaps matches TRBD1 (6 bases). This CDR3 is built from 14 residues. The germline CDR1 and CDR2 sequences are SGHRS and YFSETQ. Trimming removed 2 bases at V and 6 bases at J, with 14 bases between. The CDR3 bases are TGCGCCAGCAGCTTATCCGGGAGGGGGGCTGAAGCTTTCTTT. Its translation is CASSLSGRGAEAFF.

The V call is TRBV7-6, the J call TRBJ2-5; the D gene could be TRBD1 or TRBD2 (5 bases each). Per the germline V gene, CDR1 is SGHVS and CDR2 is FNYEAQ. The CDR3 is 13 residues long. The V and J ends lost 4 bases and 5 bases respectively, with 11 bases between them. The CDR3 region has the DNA TGTGCCAGCAGCTCCACAGAGGGGGAGACCCAGTACTTC. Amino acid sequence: CASSSTEGETQYF.

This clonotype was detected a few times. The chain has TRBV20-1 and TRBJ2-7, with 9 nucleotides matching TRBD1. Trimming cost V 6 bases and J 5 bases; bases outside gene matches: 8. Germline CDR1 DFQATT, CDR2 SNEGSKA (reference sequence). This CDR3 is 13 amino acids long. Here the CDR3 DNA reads TGCAGTGCGAGGACAGGGGCCACCCACGAGCAGTACTTC. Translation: CSARTGATHEQYF.

DNA for the CDR3: TGCAGTGCTGCTCGAGGGCGGGGAGATACGCAGTATTTT. It translates to CSAARGRGDTQYF. V and J are TRBV20-1 and TRBJ2-3; D is possibly TRBD2 (6 bases). V was clipped by 5 bases and J by 5 bases, with 14 bases between them. Germline V gene data show CDR1 as DFQATT and CDR2 as SNEGSKA (reference sequence). The CDR3 is 13 residues long.

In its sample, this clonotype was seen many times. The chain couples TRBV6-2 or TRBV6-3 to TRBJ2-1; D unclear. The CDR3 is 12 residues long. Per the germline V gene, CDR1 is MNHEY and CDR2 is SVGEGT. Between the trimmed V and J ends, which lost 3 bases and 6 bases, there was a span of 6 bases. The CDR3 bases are TGTGCCAGCAGTTATAGAGGCAATGAGCAGTTCTTC. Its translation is CASSYRGNEQFF.

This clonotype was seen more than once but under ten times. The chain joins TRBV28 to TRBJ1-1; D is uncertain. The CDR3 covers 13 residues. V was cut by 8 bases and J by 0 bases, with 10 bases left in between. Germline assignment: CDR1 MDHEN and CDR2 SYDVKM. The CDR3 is CASVRGMNTEAFF. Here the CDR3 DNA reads TGTGCCAGCGTCAGAGGGATGAACACTGAAGCTTTCTTT.

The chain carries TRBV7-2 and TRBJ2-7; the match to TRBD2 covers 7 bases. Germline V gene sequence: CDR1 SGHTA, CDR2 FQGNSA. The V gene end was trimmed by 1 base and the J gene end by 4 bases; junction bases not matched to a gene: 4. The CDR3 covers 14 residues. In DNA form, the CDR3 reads TGTGCCAGCAGCTTAGTCCGGGGGGAATACGAGCAGTACTTC. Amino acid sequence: CASSLVRGEYEQYF. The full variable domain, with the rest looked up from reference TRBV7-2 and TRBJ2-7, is GAGVSQSPSNKVTEKGKDVELRCDPISGHTALYWYRQSLGQGLEFLIYFQGNSAPDKSGLPSDRFSAERTGGSVSTLTIQRTQQEDSAVYLCASSLVRGEYEQYFGPGTRLTVT.

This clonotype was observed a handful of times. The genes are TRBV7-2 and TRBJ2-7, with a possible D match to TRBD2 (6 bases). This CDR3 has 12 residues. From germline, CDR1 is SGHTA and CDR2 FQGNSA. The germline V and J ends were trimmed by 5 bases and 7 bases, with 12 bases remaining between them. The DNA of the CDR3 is TGTGCCAGCAGCCCGCCAGGACTAGAGCAGTACTTC. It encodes CASSPPGLEQYF.

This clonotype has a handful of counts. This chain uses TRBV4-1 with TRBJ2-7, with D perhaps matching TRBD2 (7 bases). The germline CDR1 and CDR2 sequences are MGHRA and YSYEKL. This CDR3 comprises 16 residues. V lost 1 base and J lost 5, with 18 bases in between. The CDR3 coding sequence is TGCGCCAGCAGCCAAGGGGGCAGGGGAGGGTCGAACGAGCAGTACTTC. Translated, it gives CASSQGGRGGSNEQYF.

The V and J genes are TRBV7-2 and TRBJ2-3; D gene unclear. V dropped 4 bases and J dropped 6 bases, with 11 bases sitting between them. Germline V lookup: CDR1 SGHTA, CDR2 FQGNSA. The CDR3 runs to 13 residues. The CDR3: CASSSRTRDTQYF. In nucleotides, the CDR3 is TGTGCCAGCAGCTCCAGGACCCGCGATACGCAGTATTTT.

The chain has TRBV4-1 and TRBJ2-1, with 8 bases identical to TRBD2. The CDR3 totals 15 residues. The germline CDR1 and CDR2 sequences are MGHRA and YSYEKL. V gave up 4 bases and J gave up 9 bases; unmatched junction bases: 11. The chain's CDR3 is CASSPYGAGESEQFF. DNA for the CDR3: TGCGCCAGCAGCCCATATGGAGCGGGAGAAAGTGAGCAGTTCTTC.

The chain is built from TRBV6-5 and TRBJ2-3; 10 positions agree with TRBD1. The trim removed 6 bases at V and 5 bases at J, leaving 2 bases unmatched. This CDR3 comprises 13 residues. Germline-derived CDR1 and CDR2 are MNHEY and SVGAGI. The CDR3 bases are TGTGCCAGCAGGGGGGACAGGGGAGATACGCAGTATTTT. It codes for CASRGDRGDTQYF.

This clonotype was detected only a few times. In DNA, the CDR3 is TGTGCCAGCAGCCTAACTAGCGGGGAGTACCAAGAGACCCAGTACTTC. Its protein product is CASSLTSGEYQETQYF. The chain links TRBV7-2 to TRBJ2-5, with 10 bases identical to TRBD2. CDR3 length: 16 residues. CDR1 and CDR2 (germline): SGHTA, FQGNSA. V shed 5 bases, J shed 0 bases, and the junction held 6 bases outside the gene matches. Together with reference TRBV7-2 and TRBJ2-5, the CDR3 gives the full variable domain: GAGVSQSPSNKVTEKGKDVELRCDPISGHTALYWYRQSLGQGLEFLIYFQGNSAPDKSGLPSDRFSAERTGGSVSTLTIQRTQQEDSAVYLCASSLTSGEYQETQYFGPGTRLLVL.

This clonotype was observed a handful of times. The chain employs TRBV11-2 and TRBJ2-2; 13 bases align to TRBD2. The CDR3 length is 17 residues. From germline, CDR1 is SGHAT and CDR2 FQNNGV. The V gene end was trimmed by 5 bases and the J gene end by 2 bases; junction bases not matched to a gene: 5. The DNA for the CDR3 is TGTGCCAGCAGCCGGACTAGCGGGGGATATAACACCGGGGAGCTGTTTTTT. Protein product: CASSRTSGGYNTGELFF.

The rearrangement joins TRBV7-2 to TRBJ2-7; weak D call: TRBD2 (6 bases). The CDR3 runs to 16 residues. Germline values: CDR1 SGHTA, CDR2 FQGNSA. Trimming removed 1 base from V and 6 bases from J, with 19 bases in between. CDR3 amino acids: CASSLVGVAGRSEQYF. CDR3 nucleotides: TGTGCCAGCAGCTTAGTAGGGGTCGCAGGGAGGAGCGAGCAGTACTTC.

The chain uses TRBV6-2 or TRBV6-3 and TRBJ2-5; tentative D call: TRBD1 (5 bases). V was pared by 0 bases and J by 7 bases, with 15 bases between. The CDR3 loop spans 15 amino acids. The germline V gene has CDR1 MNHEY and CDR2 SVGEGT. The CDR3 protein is CASSYSAGKDGTQYF. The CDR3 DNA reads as TGTGCCAGCAGTTACTCGGCAGGGAAGGATGGGACCCAGTACTTC.

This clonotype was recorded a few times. The CDR3 here is CASSRRGGQGTQYF. Written as DNA, the CDR3 is TGTGCCAGCAGCCGACGGGGGGGCCAGGGGACCCAGTACTTC. The V and J genes are TRBV7-7 and TRBJ2-5; 8 nucleotides align to TRBD2. The CDR3 has 14 residues. Trimming removed 5 bases from V and 7 bases from J; junction bases left unmatched: 9. CDR1 and CDR2 from the germline V gene are SSHAT and FNYEAQ (reference sequence).

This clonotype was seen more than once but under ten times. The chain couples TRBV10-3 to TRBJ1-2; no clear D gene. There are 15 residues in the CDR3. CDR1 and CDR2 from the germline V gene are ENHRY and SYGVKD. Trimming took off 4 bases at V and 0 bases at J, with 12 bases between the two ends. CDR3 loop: CAISAAAGPNYGYTF. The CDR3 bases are TGTGCCATCAGTGCCGCGGCAGGACCTAACTATGGCTACACCTTC.

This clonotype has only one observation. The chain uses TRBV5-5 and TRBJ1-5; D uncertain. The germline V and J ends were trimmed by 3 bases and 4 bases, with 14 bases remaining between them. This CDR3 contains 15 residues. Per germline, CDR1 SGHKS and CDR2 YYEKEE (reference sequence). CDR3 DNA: TGTGCCAGCAGCTGGGGTGTTGGTAGAAATCAGCCCCAGCATTTT. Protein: CASSWGVGRNQPQHF.

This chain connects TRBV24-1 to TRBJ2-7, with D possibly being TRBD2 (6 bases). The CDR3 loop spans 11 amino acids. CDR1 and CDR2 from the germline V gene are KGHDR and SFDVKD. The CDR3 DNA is TGTGCTCGCGGGGCAGTGCACGAGCAGTACTTC. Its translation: CARGAVHEQYF.

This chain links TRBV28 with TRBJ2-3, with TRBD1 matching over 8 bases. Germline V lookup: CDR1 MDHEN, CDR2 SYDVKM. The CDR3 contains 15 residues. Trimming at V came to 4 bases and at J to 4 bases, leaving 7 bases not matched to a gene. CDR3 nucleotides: TGTGCCAGCAGTTCCCAACCGACAGGGGCAGATACGCAGTATTTT. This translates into CASSSQPTGADTQYF.

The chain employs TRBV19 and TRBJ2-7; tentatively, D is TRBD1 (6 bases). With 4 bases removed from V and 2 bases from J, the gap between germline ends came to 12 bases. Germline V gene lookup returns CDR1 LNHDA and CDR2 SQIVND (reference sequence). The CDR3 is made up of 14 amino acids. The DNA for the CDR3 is TGTGCCAGTAGTACGGGGACAACCACCTACGAGCAGTACTTC. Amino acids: CASSTGTTTYEQYF.